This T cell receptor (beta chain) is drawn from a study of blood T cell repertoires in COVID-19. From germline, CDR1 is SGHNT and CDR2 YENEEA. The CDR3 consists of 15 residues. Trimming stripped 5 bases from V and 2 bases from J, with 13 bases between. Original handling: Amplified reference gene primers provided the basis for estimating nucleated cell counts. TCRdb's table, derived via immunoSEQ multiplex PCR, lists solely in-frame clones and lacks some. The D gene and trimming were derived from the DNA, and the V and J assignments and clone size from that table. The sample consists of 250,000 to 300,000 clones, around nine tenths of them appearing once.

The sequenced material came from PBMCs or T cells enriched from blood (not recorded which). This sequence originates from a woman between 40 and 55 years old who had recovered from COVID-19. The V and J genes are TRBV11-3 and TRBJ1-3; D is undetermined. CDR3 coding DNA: TGTGCCAGCAGCCGCTTCGGGGTTCCTGGAAACACCATATATTTT. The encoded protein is CASSRFGVPGNTIYF.